The clone carrying this T cell receptor (beta chain) has at least ten counts. Sequencing used immunoSEQ multiplex PCR; TCRdb keeps in-frame clones, though not all of them. The repertoire holds approximately 130,000 clones, with more than 75% as singletons. This sample is part of a study of blood T cell repertoires in COVID-19. CDR3 length: 14 residues. The V gene end was trimmed by 6 bases and the J gene end by 7 bases; junction bases not matched to a gene: 10. Per the germline V gene, CDR1 is SNHLY and CDR2 is FYNNEI. Material: peripheral blood. The V and J genes are TRBV2 and TRBJ2-7; 9 bases are a match to TRBD2. This TCR came from a woman between 50 and 59 years old who had recovered from COVID-19. CDR3 DNA sequence: TGTGCCAGCAGGACTAGCGGCCTCAGGGGGGAGCAGTACTTC. Translated: CASRTSGLRGEQYF. The variable domain in full, completed from reference TRBV2 and TRBJ2-7, reads EPEVTQTPSHQVTQMGQEVILRCVPISNHLYFYWYRQILGQKVEFLVSFYNNEISEKSEIFDDQFSVERPDGSNFTLKIRSTKLEDSAMYFCASRTSGLRGEQYFGPGTRLTVT.